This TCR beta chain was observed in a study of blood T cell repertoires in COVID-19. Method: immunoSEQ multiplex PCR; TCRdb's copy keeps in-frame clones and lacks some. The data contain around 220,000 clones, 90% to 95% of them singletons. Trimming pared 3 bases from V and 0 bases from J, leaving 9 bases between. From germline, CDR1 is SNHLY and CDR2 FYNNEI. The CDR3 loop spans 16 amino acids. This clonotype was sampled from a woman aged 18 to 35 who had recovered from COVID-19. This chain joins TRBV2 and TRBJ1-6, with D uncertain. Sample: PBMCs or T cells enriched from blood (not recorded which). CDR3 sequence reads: CASSELRSSYNSPLHF. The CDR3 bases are TGTGCCAGCAGTGAGCTGCGGAGCTCCTATAATTCACCCCTCCACTTT.